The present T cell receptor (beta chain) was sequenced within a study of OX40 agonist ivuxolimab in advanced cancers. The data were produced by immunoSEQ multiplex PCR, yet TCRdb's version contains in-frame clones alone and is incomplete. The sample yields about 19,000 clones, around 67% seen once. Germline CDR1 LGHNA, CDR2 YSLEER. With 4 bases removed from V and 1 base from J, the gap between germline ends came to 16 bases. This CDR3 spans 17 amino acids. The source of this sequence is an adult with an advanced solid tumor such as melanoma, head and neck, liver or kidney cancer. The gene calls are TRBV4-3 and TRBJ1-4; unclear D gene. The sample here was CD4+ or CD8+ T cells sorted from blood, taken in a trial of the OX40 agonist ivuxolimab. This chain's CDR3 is CASSPSVGGGTNEKLFF. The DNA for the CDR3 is TGCGCCAGCAGCCCATCCGTAGGAGGTGGAACTAATGAAAAACTGTTTTTT.